This T cell receptor beta chain was identified in a study of blood T cell repertoires in COVID-19 (dated by TCRdb to 2020 to 2021). At the level of the whole study: The collaborator samples originated in the United States, Italy and Spain and spanned the acute and convalescent phases of COVID-19. The prospective study material was composed of cDNA or gDNA derived from T cells, B-cell-depleted T cells, or PBMCs. Subjects who had been exposed to COVID-19, were actively infected with it, or had recovered from it provided the deeply sampled blood TCRbeta repertoires that made up the dataset. The repertoires were released in a freely available public database intended as a resource for research on the immune response to SARS-CoV-2. The samples were drawn from the first 160 participants of the ongoing ImmuneRACE study and from 1,254 subjects provided by 6 global collaborators. A de-identified subject ID, COVID-19 status, age in years and sex were almost always included in the sample metadata. Where HLA class I and class II types were available, the types were taken from metadata supplied by the sample provider, not from assay-based typing.

The study at large found these results: The amount of clinical and demographic metadata varied by source and participant and was provided uncurated.

Collaborating institutions collected whole blood in K2EDTA tubes following their own protocols. For TCRbeta analysis, collaborators shipped samples as frozen whole blood, isolated PBMCs, or DNA extracted from either of those sample types. A word on this clone: Its antigen remains undetermined. No quality values exist for individual bases; no much larger clone is one base distant.

V drops 3 bases and J drops 3 bases, leaving 8 bases in between. Reading from cysteine to phenylalanine, the CDR3 counts 13 amino acids. Here the CDR3 DNA is all that survives: 39 bases in frame from base 1. Sequences SGHAT (CDR1) and FQNNGV (CDR2) are obtained from the germline V gene. TCRbeta CDR3 regions were amplified from genomic DNA using the immunoSEQ Assay, a bias-controlled multiplex PCR. In the source study's methods: The number of nucleated cells in each sample was estimated from the amplification of reference gene primers within the assay. Sequence reads were collapsed and filtered to measure the absolute abundance of every unique TCRbeta CDR3 rearrangement. For each sample, productive Simpson clonality was calculated by taking the square root of Simpson's diversity index across productive rearrangements. Not all clones reach the TCRdb copy of this immuneACCESS table, which keeps in-frame sequences only. Checked studies attribute under half of the gap to unresolved V genes and leave the rest unexplained. Clone size and the V and J calls come from that table; the DNA yielded D and trimming. The sample profile shows fewer than 75,000 clones; approximately 79% of them were found once. 2.5% to 3.5% of the sample is taken by the ten largest.

Sequenced sample: peripheral blood. The clonotype originates from a man aged 55 to 70 with acute or convalescent COVID-19. The chain uses TRBV11-2 and TRBJ1-2; no D segment can be confidently identified. The bases read TGTGCCAGCAGCTTCTACCGGGACTATGGCTACACCTTC. Its product reads: CASSFYRDYGYTF. The entire variable domain, with the stretches around the CDR3 drawn from the reference TRBV11-2 and TRBJ1-2 proteins, is EAGVAQSPRYKIIEKRQSVAFWCNPISGHATLYWYQQILGQGPKLLIQFQNNGVVDDSQLPKDRFSAERLKGVDSTLKIQPAKLEDSAVYLCASSFYRDYGYTFGSGTRLTVV.